Sequencing of this T cell receptor (beta chain) was carried out in a study of PD-L1 blockade in urothelial cancer. Study in general: Previous chemotherapy exposure amounted to 0 to 3 regimens for patients. A median of about 140,000 T cells was found in the blood samples. Blood analysis occurred 3 weeks (second dose) and 6 weeks after treatment start. Study findings and constraints: Patients with durable benefit had greater blood expansion of tumor-associated TCR clones 3 weeks into treatment.

The data were produced by immunoSEQ multiplex PCR, yet TCRdb's version contains in-frame clones alone and is incomplete. The sample shows about 56,000 clones, 85% of them seen only once. Time point: pretreatment peripheral blood. Worth noting for this clone: Its antigen is as yet unknown.

Trimming cost V 4 bases and J 2 bases, with 17 bases left between them. Germline CDR1 LNHDA, CDR2 SQIVND (reference sequence). This CDR3 comprises 16 residues. Here the sequenced sample was PBMCs, taken around atezolizumab (anti-PD-L1) treatment. The chain is built from TRBV19 and TRBJ2-5, with D possibly TRBD2 on 6 matching bases. The sequence was collected from a man in his 70s with urothelial cancer. This chain's CDR3 is CASSTWTGEIQETQYF. As DNA, the CDR3 is TGTGCCAGTAGTACTTGGACGGGGGAGATTCAAGAGACCCAGTACTTC.